This TCR beta chain was obtained from a study of blood T cell repertoires in COVID-19. Turning to the study itself: Nucleic acid was either cDNA or gDNA, and it came from T cells, B-cell-depleted T cells, or PBMCs.

This clone was seen only a few times. Per the original methods: Estimation of nucleated cell counts was performed using reference gene primer amplification. The method was immunoSEQ multiplex PCR; TCRdb's version includes in-frame clones alone and lacks a portion of them. That table gives V, J and clone size, and the DNA gave D and trimming. The repertoire consists of 350,000 to 400,000 clones, with roughly 91% occurring once and the leading ten covering roughly 1.2%. Germline V gene sequence: CDR1 SGHTS, CDR2 YDEGEE. The CDR3 has 15 residues. V lost 4 bases and J 2 bases, leaving 13 bases between the germline ends. Those enrolled, adults aged roughly 18 to 90 years, came from fewer than 25 US areas. Donors of Cohort 3 who recovered were those that had two negative PCRs, clearance, or symptom resolution.

The clonotype comes from a woman between 18 and 29 years old who had recovered from COVID-19. The V gene is TRBV5-8, the J gene TRBJ1-5; D is uncertain. Sequencing input: PBMCs or T cells enriched from blood (not recorded which). The CDR3 loop reads CASSAIRLGNQPQHF. The CDR3, as DNA: TGTGCCAGCAGCGCAATCAGGTTGGGCAATCAGCCCCAGCATTTT.